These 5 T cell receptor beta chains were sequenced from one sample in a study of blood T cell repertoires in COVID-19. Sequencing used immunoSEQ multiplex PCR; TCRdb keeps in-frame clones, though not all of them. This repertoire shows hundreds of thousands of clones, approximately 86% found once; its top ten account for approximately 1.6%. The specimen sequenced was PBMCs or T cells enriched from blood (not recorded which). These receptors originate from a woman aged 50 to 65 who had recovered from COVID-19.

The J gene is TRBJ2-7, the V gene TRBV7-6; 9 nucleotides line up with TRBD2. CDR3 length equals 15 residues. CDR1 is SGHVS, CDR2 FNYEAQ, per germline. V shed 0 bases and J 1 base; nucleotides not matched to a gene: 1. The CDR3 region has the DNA TGTGCCAGCAGCTTAGCTAGCGGGAGTTCCTACGAGCAGTACTTC. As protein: CASSLASGSSYEQYF.

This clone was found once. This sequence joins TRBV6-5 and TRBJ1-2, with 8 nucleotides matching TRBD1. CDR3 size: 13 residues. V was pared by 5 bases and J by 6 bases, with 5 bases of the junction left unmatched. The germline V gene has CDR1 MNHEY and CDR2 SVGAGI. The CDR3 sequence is CASSPGQVNGYTF. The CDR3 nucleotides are TGTGCCAGCAGTCCGGGACAGGTGAATGGCTACACCTTC.

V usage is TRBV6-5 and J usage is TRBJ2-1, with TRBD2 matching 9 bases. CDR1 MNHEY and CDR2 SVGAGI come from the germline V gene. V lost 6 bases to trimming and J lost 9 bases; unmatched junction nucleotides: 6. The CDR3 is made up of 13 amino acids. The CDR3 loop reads CASRLAGRVEQFF. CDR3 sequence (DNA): TGTGCCAGCAGACTAGCGGGTAGGGTTGAGCAGTTCTTC.

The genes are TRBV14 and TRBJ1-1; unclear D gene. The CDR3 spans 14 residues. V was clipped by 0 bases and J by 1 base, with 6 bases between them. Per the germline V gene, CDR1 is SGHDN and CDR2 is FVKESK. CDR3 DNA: TGTGCCAGCAGCCAAGACGGCGGGAACACTGAAGCTTTCTTT. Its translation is CASSQDGGNTEAFF.

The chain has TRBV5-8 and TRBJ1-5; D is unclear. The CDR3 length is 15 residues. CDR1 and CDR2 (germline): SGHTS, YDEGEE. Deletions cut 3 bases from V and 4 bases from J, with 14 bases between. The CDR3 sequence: CASSYSGRQNQPQHF. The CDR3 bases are TGTGCCAGCAGCTACTCCGGCAGGCAGAATCAGCCCCAGCATTTT.